This section outlines one T cell receptor beta chain sequence together with its context. There is no known antigen for this receptor. No much larger clone is present one base from it, and per-base qualities are unavailable. Reading the germline V gene gives CDR1 SNHLY and CDR2 FYNNEI. V and J lose 7 bases and 4 bases, and a span of 7 bases separates them. From cysteine to phenylalanine, the CDR3 is 11 amino acids long. The DNA shown is the 33-base CDR3, in frame from base 1. The CDR3 regions of human TCRbeta chains were analyzed by immunosequencing. As for how the authors treated the data: Repertoire TCRs were matched against a reference library of SARS-CoV-2-specific TCRs generated with the MIRA antigen-specificity platform. Breadth was defined as the fraction of unique TCRs that were SARS-CoV-2-associated. Depth was defined as the fraction of total T cells that were SARS-CoV-2-associated. Using the MIRA data, every spike-specific TCR was mapped to the spike region that the TCR reacted to and assigned to either a CD4 or a CD8 class. Log10-transformed breadth and depth values were compared by one-way ANOVA with Sidak's multiple comparisons tests. Entries here come from immuneACCESS through TCRdb and include only in-frame sequences with V and J called. Some clones fail to appear in such tables; in the studies checked, an unresolved V gene covers under half of the shortfall, and the cause of the remainder is unknown. For V, J and clone size, that table is used; D and trimming come from the DNA. The sample has 85,000 to 100,000 clones on record, 70% to 90% of them singletons. The ten largest account for around 4% of the sample.

This sample is part of a study of T cell responses to AZD1222 COVID-19 vaccine (dated by TCRdb to the early 2020s). Describing the broader study: Because spike-specific TCR depth and breadth did not differ between the two schedules, AZD1222 recipients who got a second dose at roughly 4 weeks were pooled with those who got a second dose at roughly 12 weeks. TCR sequencing was performed for more than 230 trial participants, of whom about 200 were given two doses of AZD1222 and around 26 were given two doses of MenACWY control vaccine. Trial participants were enrolled by age into subgroups of 18-55, 56-69 and 70-plus years, and around 150, 28 and 57 TCR-sequenced participants, respectively, were included in these subgroups. Points the paper makes about the study in general: After two AZD1222 doses, spike-specific TCR breadth and depth were significantly higher than at day 0 and than in MenACWY recipients. The 56-69-year group was small, and its depth increase did not reach significance, likely because of low power. Conclusions about previously exposed vaccinees are limited, since just five to seven AZD1222 recipients were seropositive for SARS-CoV-2 at baseline. Nearly half of unique spike-specific TCRs reportedly recognized epitopes outside regions mutated in the B.1.351 and B.1.1.7 variants. Because no day 14 peak-response samples were available, the repertoires could be characterized only after the peak T cell response. CD4 TCRs associated with the vaccine covered the entire spike protein, and the dominant responses were in regions 160-218 and 743-854. Participants were mostly white British, with more females than males. The authors suggested clonal diversity may have been underestimated.

Interpreted using the paper, the time point label stands for: baseline before first vaccination. Vaccinee samples came from UK trials COV001 and COV002, including a single-blind randomized controlled phase 2/3 trial of AZD1222 (ChAdOx1 nCoV-19) in healthy adults. For TCRbeta chain sequencing, PBMC samples were collected from trial participants at day 0 and at day 28 after the second dose. This chain joins TRBV2 to TRBJ1-2; the D gene is not confidently resolved. The sequenced sample was peripheral blood, obtained on day 0 of AZD1222 vaccination. This receptor was identified in an adult in good health. CDR3 reads: CASTRGYGYTF. The sequence in DNA is TGTGCCAGCACGCGGGGCTATGGCTACACCTTC.